Presented here are 2 T cell receptor beta chains from one specimen sequenced in a study of T cells in localized non-small cell lung cancer (dated by TCRdb to the early 2020s). Receptors were amplified or captured by the immunoSEQ multiplex PCR assay. Here the immuneACCESS table is served through TCRdb, limited to in-frame sequences with V and J called. Missing clones are a known gap in these copies; in checked studies unresolved V genes cover under half, and the rest lacks a known reason. The sample has some 52,000 clones on record, 70% to 90% of them singletons. Jointly, the top ten make up more than 15% of the sample. The sequences come from peripheral blood, collected before any cancer treatment. All receptors come from a male donor aged 60 or older with stage III squamous cell lung carcinoma.

The chain recombines TRBV7-3 with TRBJ2-3; tentative D call: TRBD1 (5 bases). The V end was cut by 1 base, the J end by 5 bases, with 13 bases between. This CDR3 is built from 15 residues. The germline V gene encodes CDR1 SGHTA and CDR2 FQGTGA. For the CDR3, the DNA is TGTGCCAGCAGCTTAAGGGGCTCGGGTCGAGATACGCAGTATTTT. Its protein is CASSLRGSGRDTQYF.

The chain combines TRBV9 with TRBJ1-3; maybe TRBD1 (5 bases). The CDR3 covers 16 residues. CDR1 SGDLS and CDR2 YYNGEE come from the germline V gene. V gave up 0 bases and J gave up 2 bases, with 12 bases separating them. This CDR3 is CASSVELRGAGNTIYF. CDR3 nucleotide sequence: TGTGCCAGCAGCGTAGAATTGAGGGGAGCTGGAAACACCATATATTTT. The full variable domain, with the rest looked up from reference TRBV9 and TRBJ1-3, is DSGVTQTPKHLITATGQRVTLRCSPRSGDLSVYWYQQSLDQGLQFLIQYYNGEERAKGNILERFSAQQFPDLHSELNLSSLELGDSALYFCASSVELRGAGNTIYFGEGSWLTVV.